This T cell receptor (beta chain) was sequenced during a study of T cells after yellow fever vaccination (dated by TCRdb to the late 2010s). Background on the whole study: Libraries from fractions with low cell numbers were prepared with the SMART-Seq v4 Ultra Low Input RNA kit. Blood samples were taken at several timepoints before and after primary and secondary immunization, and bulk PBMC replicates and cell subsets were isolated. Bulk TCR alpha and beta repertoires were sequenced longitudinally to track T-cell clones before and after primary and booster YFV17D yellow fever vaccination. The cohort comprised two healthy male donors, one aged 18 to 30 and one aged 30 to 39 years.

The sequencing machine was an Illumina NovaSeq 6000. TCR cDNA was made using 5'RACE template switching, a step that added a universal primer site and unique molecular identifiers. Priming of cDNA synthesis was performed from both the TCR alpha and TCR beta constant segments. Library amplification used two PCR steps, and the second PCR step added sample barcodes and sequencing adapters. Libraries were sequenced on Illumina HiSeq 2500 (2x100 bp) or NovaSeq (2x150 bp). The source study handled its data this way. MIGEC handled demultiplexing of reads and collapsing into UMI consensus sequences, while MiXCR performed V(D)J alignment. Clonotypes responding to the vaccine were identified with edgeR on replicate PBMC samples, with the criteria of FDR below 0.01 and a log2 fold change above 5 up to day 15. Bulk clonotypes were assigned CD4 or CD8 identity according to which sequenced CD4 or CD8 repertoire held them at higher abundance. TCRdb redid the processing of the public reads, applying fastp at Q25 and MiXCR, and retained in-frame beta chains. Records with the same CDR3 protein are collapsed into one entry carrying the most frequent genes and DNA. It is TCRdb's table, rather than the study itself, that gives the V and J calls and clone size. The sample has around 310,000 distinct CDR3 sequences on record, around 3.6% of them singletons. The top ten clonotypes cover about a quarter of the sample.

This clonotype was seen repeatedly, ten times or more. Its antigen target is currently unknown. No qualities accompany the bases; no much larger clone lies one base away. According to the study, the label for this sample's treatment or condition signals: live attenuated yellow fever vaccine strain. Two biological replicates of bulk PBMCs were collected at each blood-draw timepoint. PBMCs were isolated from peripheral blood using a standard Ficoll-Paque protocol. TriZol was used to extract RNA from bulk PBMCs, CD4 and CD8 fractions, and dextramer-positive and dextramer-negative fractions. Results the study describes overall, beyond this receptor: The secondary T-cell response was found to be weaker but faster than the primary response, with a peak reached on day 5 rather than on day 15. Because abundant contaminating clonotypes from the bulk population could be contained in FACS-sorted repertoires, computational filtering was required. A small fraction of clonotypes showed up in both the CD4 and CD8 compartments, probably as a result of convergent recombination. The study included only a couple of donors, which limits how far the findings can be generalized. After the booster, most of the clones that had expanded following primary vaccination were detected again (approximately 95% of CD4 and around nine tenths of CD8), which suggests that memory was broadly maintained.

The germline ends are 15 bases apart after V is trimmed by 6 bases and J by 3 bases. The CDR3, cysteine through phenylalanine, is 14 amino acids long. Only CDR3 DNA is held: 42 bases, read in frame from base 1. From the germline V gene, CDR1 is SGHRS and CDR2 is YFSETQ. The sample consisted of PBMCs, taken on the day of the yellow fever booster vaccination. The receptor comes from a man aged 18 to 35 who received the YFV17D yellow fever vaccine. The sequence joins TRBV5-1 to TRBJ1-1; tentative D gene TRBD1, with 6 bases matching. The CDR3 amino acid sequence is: CASKGGGVDTEAFF. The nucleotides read TGCGCCAGCAAGGGGGGCGGGGTGGACACTGAAGCTTTCTTT.